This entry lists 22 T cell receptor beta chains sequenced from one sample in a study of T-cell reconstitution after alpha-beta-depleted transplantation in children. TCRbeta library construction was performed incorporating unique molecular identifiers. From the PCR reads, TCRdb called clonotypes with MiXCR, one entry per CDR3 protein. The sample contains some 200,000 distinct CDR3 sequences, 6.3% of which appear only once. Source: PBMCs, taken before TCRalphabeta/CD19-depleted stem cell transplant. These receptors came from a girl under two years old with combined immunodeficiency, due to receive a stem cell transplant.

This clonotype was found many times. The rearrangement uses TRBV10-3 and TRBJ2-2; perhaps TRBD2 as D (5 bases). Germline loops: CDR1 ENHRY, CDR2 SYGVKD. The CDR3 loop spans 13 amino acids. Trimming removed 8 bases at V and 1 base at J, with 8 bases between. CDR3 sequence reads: CAIPGGNTGELFF. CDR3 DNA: TGTGCCATCCCTGGAGGGAACACCGGGGAGCTGTTTTTT.

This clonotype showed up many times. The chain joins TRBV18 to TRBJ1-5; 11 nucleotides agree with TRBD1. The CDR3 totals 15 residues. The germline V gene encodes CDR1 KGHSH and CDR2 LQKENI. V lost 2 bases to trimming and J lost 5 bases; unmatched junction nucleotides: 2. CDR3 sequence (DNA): TGTGCCAGCTCACCAAAGGGACAGGGGGATCAGCCCCAGCATTTT. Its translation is CASSPKGQGDQPQHF.

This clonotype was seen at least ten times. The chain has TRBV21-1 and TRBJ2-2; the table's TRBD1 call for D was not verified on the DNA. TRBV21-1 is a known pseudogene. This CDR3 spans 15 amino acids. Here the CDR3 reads CASSAGTVRPGELFF. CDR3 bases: TGTGCCAGCAGCGCCGGGACAGTGAGGCCCGGGGAGCTGTTTTTT.

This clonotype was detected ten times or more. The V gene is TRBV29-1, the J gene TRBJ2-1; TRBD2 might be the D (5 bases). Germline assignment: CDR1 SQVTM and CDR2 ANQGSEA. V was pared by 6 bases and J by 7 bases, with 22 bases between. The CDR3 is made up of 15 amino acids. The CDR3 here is CSVIRETTLPNEQFF. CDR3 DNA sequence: TGCAGCGTCATCCGAGAGACTACCTTACCTAATGAGCAGTTCTTC.

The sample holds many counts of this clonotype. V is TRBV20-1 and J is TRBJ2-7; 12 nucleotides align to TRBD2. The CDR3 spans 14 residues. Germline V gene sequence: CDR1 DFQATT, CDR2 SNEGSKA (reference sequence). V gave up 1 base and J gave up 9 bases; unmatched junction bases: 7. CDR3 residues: CSARATSGRIGQYF. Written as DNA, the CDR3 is TGCAGTGCTAGAGCGACTAGCGGGAGAATCGGGCAGTACTTC.

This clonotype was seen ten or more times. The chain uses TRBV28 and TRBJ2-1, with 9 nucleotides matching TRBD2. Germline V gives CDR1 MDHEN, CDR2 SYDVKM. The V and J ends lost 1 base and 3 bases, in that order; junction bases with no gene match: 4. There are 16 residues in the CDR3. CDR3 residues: CASSLSRLAVYNEQFF. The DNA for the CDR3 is TGTGCCAGCAGTTTATCACGACTAGCGGTCTACAATGAGCAGTTCTTC.

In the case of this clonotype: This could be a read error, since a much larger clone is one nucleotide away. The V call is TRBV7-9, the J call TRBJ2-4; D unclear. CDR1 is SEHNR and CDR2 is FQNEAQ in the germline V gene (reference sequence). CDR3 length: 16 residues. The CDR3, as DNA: TGTGTCAGTAGCCAACTCCTCGGGCTAGTAGGGAACATTCAGTACTTC. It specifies CVSSQLLGLVGNIQYF.

The CDR3 DNA is TGCAGTGCCGATGTCGTAGGGGTTAACTATGGCTACACCTTC. Protein: CSADVVGVNYGYTF. This chain joins TRBV20-1 and TRBJ1-2, with D possibly being TRBD1 (5 bases). Trimming pared 6 bases from V and 1 base from J, leaving 15 bases between. Germline V gene data show CDR1 as DFQATT and CDR2 as SNEGSKA (reference sequence). The CDR3 loop spans 14 amino acids.

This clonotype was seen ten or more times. This CDR3 reads CASSYSRANEQFF. CDR3 nucleotide sequence: TGTGCCAGCAGTTACTCTCGGGCCAATGAGCAGTTCTTC. The chain employs TRBV27 and TRBJ2-1; no firm D call. The V end was cut by 4 bases, the J end by 6 bases, with 10 bases between. CDR1 is MNHEY and CDR2 is SMNVEV in the germline V gene (reference sequence). The CDR3 sequence is 13 residues long.

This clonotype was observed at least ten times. In DNA form, the CDR3 reads TGCAGCGTTGAACAGGTTGGTGGGAACACTGAAGCTTTCTTT. Translating gives CSVEQVGGNTEAFF. V gene TRBV29-1 combines with J gene TRBJ1-1; D remains ambiguous. V was cut by 2 bases and J by 1 base, with 11 bases left in between. Germline V gene sequence: CDR1 SQVTM, CDR2 ANQGSEA. This CDR3 has 14 residues. The full variable domain, rest sourced from reference TRBV29-1 and TRBJ1-1, is SAVISQKPSRDICQRGTSLTIQCQVDSQVTMMFWYRQQPGQSLTLIATANQGSEATYESGFVIDKFPISRPNLTFSTLTVSNMSPEDSSIYLCSVEQVGGNTEAFFGQGTRLTVV.

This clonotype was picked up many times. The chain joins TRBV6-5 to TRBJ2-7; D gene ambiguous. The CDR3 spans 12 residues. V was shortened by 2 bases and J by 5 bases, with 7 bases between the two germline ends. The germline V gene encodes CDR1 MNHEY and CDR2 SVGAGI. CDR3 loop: CASSYGSHEQYF. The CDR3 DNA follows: TGTGCCAGCAGTTACGGTTCCCACGAGCAGTACTTC.

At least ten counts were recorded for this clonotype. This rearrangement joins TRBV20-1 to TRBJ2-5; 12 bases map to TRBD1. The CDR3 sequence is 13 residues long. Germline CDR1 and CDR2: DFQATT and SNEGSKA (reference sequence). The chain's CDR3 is CSPGTGGVKTQYF. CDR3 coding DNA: TGCAGCCCTGGGACAGGGGGCGTGAAGACCCAGTACTTC.

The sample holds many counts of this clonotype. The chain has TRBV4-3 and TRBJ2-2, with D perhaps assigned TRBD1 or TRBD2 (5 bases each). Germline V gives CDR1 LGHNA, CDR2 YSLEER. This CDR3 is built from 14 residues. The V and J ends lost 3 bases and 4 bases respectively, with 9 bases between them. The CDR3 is CASSHGGGTGELFF. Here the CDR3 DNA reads TGCGCCAGCAGCCATGGTGGGGGCACCGGGGAGCTGTTTTTT.

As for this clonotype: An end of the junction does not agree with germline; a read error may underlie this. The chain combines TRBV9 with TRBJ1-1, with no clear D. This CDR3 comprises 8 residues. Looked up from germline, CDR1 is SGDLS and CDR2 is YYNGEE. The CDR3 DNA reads TGTGCCAGCAGCCCGACGAACTTT. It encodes CASSPTNF.

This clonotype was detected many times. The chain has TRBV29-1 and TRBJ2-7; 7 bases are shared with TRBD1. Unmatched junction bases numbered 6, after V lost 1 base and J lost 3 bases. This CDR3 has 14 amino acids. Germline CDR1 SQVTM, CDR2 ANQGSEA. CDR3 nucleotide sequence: TGCAGCGTTGAAGGAGGGGGCGATCACTACGAGCAGTACTTC. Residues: CSVEGGGDHYEQYF.

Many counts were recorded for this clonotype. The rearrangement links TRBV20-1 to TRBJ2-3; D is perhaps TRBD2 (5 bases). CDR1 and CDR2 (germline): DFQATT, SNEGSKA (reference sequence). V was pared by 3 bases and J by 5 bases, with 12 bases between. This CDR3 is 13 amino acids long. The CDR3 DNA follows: TGCAGTGCTAGCCCTCCGGGGAGAGATACGCAGTATTTT. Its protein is CSASPPGRDTQYF.

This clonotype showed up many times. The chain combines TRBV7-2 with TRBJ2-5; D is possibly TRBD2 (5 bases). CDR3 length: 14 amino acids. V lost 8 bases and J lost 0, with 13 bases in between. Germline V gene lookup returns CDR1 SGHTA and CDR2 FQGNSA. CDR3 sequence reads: CASEGPSYQETQYF. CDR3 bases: TGTGCCAGCGAGGGTCCCTCTTACCAAGAGACCCAGTACTTC.

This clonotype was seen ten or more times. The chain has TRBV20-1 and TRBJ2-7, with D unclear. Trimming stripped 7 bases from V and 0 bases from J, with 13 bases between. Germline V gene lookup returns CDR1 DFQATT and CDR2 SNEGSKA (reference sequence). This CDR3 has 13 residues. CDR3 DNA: TGCAGTGAAAGACTTCCGAGCTCCTACGAGCAGTACTTC. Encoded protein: CSERLPSSYEQYF.

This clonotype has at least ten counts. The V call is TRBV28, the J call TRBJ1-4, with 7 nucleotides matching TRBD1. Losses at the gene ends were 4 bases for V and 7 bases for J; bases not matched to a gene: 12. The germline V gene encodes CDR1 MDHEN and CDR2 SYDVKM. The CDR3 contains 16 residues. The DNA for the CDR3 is TGTGCCAGCAGTTCAACTACAGGGGTTGGGAGTGAAAAACTGTTTTTT. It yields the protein CASSSTTGVGSEKLFF.

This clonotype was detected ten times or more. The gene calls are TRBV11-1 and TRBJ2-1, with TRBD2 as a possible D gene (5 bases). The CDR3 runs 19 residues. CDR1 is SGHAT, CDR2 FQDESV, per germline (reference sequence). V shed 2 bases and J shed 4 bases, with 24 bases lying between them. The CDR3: CASSLIGSKPPRRYNEQFF. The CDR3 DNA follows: TGTGCCAGCAGCTTAATCGGCAGCAAACCTCCTCGGAGGTACAATGAGCAGTTCTTC.

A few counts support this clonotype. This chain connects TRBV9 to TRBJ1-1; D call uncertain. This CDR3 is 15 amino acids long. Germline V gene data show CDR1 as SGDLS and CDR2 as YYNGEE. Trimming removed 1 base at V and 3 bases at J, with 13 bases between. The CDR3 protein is CASSVSGREDTEAFF. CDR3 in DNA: TGTGCCAGCAGCGTATCCGGGAGGGAGGACACTGAAGCTTTCTTT.

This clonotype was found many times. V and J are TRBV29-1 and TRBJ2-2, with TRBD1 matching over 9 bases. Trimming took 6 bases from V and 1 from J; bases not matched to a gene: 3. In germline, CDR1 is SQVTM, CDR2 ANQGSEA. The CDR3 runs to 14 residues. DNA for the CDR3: TGCAGCGTGGGACAGGGCTTGAACACCGGGGAGCTGTTTTTT. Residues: CSVGQGLNTGELFF.